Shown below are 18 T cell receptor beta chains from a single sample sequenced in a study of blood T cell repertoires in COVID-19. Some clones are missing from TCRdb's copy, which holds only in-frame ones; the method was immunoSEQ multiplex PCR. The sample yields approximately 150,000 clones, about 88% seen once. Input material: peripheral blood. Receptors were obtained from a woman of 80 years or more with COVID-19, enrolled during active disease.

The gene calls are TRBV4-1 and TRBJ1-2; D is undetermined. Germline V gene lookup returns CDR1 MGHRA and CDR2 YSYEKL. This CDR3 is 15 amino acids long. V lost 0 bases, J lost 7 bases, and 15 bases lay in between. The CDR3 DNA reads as TGCGCCAGCAGCCAAGAAAAACAAGTCGCTGGTGGCTACACCTTC. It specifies CASSQEKQVAGGYTF.

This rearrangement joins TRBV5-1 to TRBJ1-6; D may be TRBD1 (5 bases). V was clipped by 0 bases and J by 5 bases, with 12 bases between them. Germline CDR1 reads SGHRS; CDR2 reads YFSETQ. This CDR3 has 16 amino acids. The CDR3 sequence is CASSLEGNTNNSPLHF. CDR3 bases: TGCGCCAGCAGCTTGGAGGGGAATACCAATAATTCACCCCTCCACTTT.

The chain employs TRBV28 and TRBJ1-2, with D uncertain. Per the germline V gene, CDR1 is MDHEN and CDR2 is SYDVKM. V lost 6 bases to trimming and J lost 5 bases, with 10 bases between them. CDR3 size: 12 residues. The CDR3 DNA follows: TGTGCCAGCAGAGGCGGGGTTTATGGCTACACCTTC. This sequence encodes CASRGGVYGYTF.

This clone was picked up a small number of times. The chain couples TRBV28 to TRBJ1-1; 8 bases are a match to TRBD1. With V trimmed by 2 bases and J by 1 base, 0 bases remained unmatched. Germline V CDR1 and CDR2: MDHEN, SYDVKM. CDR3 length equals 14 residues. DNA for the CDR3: TGTGCCAGCAGTTTAGGGACAGGGAACACTGAAGCTTTCTTT. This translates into CASSLGTGNTEAFF. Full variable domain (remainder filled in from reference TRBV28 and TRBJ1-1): DVKVTQSSRYLVKRTGEKVFLECVQDMDHENMFWYRQDPGLGLRLIYFSYDVKMKEKGDIPEGYSVSREKKERFSLILESASTNQTSMYLCASSLGTGNTEAFFGQGTRLTVV.

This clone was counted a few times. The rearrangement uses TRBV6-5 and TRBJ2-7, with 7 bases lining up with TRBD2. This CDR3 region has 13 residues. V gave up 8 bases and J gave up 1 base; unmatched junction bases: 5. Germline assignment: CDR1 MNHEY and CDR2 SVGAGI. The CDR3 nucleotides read TGTGCCAGCGGTCTAGCGGCTTCCTACGAGCAGTACTTC. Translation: CASGLAASYEQYF.

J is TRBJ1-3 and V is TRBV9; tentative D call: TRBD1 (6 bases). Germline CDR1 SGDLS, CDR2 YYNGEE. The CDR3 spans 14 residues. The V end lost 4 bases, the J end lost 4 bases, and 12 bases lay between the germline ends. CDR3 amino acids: CASSPDRYGNTIYF. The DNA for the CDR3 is TGTGCCAGCAGCCCCGACAGGTACGGAAACACCATATATTTT.

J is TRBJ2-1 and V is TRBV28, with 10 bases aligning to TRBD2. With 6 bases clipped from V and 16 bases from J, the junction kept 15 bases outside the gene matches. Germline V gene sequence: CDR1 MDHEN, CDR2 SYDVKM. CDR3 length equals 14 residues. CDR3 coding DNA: TGTGCCAGCAGAACCCCGGGGCTAGCGGGAGCTAAATTCTTC. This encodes CASRTPGLAGAKFF. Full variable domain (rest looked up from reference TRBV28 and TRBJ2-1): DVKVTQSSRYLVKRTGEKVFLECVQDMDHENMFWYRQDPGLGLRLIYFSYDVKMKEKGDIPEGYSVSREKKERFSLILESASTNQTSMYLCASRTPGLAGAKFFGPGTRLTVL.

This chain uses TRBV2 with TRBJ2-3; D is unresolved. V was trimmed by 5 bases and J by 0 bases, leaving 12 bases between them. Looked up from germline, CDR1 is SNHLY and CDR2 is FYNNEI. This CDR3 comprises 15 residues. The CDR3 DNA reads TGTGCCAGCAGTACTCTTATAACTAGCACAGATACGCAGTATTTT. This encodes CASSTLITSTDTQYF.

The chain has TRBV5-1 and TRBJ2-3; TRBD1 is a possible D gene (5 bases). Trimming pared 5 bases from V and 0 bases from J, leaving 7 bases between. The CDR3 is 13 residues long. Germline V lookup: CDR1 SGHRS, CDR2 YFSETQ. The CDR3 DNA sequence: TGCGCCAGCAGAGGGGTTAGCACAGATACGCAGTATTTT. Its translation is CASRGVSTDTQYF.

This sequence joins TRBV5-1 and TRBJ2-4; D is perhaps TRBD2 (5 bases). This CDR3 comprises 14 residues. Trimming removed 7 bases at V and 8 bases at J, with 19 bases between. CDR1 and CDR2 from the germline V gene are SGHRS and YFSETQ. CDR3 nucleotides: TGCGCCAGCGCAGCCGGGATGGAATGGGACATTCAGTACTTC. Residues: CASAAGMEWDIQYF.

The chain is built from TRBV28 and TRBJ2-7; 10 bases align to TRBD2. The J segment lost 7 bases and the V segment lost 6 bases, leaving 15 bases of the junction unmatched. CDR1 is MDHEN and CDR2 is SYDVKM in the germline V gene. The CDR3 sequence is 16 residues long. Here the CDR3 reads CASSPPTLAGGWEQYF. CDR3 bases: TGTGCCAGCAGCCCACCCACCTTAGCGGGAGGATGGGAGCAGTACTTC.

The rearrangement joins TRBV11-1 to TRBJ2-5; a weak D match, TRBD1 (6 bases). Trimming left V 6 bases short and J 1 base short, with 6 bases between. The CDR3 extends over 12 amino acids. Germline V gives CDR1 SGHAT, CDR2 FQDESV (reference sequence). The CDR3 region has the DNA TGTGCCAGCAGACAGGGCCAAGAGACCCAGTACTTC. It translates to CASRQGQETQYF.

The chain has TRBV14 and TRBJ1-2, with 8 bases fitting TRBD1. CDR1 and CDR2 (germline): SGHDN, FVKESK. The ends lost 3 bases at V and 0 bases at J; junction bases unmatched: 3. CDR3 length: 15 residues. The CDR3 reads CASSHLGQANYGYTF. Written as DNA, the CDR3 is TGTGCCAGCAGCCACCTGGGACAGGCTAACTATGGCTACACCTTC.

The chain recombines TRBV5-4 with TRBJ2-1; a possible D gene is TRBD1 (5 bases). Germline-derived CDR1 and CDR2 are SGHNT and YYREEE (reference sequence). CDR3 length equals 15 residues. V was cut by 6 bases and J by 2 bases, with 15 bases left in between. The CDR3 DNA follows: TGTGCCAGCAAAGCCCCAGGGCTTCCCTACAATGAGCAGTTCTTC. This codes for CASKAPGLPYNEQFF. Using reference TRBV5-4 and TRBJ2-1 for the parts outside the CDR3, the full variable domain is ETGVTQSPTHLIKTRGQQVTLRCSSQSGHNTVSWYQQALGQGPQFIFQYYREEENGRGNFPPRFSGLQFPNYSSELNVNALELDDSALYLCASKAPGLPYNEQFFGPGTRLTVL.

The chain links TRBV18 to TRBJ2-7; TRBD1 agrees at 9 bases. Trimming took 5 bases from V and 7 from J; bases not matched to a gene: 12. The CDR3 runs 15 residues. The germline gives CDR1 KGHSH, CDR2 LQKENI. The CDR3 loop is CASSALVQGADEQYF. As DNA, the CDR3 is TGTGCCAGCTCAGCTCTCGTACAGGGGGCAGATGAGCAGTACTTC.

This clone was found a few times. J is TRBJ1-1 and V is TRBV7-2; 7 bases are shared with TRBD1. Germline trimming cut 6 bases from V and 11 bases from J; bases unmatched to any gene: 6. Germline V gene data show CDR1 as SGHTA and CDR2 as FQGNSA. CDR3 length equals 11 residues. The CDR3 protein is CASRKTGEAFF. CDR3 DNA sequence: TGTGCCAGCAGGAAAACAGGGGAGGCTTTCTTT.

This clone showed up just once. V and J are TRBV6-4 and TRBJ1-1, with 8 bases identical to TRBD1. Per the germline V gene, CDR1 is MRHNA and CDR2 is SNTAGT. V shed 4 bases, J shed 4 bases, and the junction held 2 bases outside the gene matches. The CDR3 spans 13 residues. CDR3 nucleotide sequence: TGTGCCAGCAGTGCCGACAGGGGCACTGAAGCTTTCTTT. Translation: CASSADRGTEAFF.

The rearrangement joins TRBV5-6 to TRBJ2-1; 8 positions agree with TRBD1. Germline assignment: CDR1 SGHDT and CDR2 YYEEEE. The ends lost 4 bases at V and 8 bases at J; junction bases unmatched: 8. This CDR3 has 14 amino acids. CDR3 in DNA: TGTGCCAGCAGCCTCGGACAGGGTTTCGATGAGCAGTTCTTC. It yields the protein CASSLGQGFDEQFF.